This T cell receptor beta chain was obtained from a study of T cell clonality in common variable immunodeficiency. CDR3 length: 15 amino acids. V lost 6 bases to trimming and J lost 1 base, with 15 bases between them. Germline V lookup: CDR1 SGHTA, CDR2 FQGNSA. Broader study findings: Fewer deletions and N-nucleotide insertions were reportedly seen in common variable immunodeficiency TCR beta sequences.

Reduced serum IgG, IgA and/or IgM plus specific antibody deficiency defined CVID. This clone showed up many times. What it binds is not known. Coverage ceases 3 residues before the CDR3 finishes, and the germline J gene fills in the end. TCRdb's table, derived via immunoSEQ multiplex PCR, lists solely in-frame clones and lacks some. This repertoire holds under 20,000 clones, and none appear only once. The material sequenced was peripheral blood mononuclear cells. The clonotype comes from a human donor with common variable immunodeficiency. This chain links TRBV7-2 with TRBJ1-2, with a possible D match to TRBD1 (6 bases). The CDR3 bases that were read are TGTGCCAGCAGACGCCCACAGGGAAATAACTATGGC. Translated: CASRRPQGNNYG. The whole CDR3 protein reads CASRRPQGNNYGYTF.